The clone carrying this T cell receptor (beta chain) was picked up one time. Some clones are missing from TCRdb's copy, which holds only in-frame ones; the method was immunoSEQ multiplex PCR. This repertoire shows around 90,000 clones, roughly 93% found once; its top ten account for approximately 0.25%. These data come from a study of technical replicates of blood from several donors. The V and J ends lost 3 bases and 2 bases respectively, with 16 bases between them. The germline gives CDR1 MGHDK, CDR2 SYGVNS. The CDR3 runs 16 residues. This receptor was obtained from a human donor in good health. The chain has TRBV25-1 and TRBJ2-5, with a tentative D call TRBD1 (5 bases). Sequenced: T cells isolated from PBMCs. The CDR3 region is CASSDSLDRPQETQYF. The CDR3 DNA reads TGTGCCAGCAGTGACTCCCTCGACAGACCGCAAGAGACCCAGTACTTC.